This T cell receptor (beta chain) derives from a study of OX40 agonist ivuxolimab in advanced cancers. The overall study: Males comprised over 80% of the group, whose mean age was roughly 64 years (range roughly 20 to 90).

The assay was immunoSEQ multiplex PCR, and TCRdb's table has in-frame clones only and misses some. The sample holds 75,000 to 100,000 clones; around 86% are singletons and the top ten take roughly 2.1%. Germline assignment: CDR1 LGHNA and CDR2 YNFKEQ. This CDR3 region has 15 residues. As concerns this clone: One end of the junction is discordant with germline, which a read error may explain.

The J gene is TRBJ1-1, the V gene TRBV4-2; no clear D. The input for sequencing was CD4+ or CD8+ T cells sorted from blood, taken in a trial of the OX40 agonist ivuxolimab. This TCR derives from an adult with an advanced solid tumor such as melanoma, head and neck, liver or kidney cancer. The DNA for the CDR3 is TGTGCCAGCAGCCAAGATCTGGGAATGAATACTGAAGCTTTCTTT. Translation gives CASSQDLGMNTEAFF.